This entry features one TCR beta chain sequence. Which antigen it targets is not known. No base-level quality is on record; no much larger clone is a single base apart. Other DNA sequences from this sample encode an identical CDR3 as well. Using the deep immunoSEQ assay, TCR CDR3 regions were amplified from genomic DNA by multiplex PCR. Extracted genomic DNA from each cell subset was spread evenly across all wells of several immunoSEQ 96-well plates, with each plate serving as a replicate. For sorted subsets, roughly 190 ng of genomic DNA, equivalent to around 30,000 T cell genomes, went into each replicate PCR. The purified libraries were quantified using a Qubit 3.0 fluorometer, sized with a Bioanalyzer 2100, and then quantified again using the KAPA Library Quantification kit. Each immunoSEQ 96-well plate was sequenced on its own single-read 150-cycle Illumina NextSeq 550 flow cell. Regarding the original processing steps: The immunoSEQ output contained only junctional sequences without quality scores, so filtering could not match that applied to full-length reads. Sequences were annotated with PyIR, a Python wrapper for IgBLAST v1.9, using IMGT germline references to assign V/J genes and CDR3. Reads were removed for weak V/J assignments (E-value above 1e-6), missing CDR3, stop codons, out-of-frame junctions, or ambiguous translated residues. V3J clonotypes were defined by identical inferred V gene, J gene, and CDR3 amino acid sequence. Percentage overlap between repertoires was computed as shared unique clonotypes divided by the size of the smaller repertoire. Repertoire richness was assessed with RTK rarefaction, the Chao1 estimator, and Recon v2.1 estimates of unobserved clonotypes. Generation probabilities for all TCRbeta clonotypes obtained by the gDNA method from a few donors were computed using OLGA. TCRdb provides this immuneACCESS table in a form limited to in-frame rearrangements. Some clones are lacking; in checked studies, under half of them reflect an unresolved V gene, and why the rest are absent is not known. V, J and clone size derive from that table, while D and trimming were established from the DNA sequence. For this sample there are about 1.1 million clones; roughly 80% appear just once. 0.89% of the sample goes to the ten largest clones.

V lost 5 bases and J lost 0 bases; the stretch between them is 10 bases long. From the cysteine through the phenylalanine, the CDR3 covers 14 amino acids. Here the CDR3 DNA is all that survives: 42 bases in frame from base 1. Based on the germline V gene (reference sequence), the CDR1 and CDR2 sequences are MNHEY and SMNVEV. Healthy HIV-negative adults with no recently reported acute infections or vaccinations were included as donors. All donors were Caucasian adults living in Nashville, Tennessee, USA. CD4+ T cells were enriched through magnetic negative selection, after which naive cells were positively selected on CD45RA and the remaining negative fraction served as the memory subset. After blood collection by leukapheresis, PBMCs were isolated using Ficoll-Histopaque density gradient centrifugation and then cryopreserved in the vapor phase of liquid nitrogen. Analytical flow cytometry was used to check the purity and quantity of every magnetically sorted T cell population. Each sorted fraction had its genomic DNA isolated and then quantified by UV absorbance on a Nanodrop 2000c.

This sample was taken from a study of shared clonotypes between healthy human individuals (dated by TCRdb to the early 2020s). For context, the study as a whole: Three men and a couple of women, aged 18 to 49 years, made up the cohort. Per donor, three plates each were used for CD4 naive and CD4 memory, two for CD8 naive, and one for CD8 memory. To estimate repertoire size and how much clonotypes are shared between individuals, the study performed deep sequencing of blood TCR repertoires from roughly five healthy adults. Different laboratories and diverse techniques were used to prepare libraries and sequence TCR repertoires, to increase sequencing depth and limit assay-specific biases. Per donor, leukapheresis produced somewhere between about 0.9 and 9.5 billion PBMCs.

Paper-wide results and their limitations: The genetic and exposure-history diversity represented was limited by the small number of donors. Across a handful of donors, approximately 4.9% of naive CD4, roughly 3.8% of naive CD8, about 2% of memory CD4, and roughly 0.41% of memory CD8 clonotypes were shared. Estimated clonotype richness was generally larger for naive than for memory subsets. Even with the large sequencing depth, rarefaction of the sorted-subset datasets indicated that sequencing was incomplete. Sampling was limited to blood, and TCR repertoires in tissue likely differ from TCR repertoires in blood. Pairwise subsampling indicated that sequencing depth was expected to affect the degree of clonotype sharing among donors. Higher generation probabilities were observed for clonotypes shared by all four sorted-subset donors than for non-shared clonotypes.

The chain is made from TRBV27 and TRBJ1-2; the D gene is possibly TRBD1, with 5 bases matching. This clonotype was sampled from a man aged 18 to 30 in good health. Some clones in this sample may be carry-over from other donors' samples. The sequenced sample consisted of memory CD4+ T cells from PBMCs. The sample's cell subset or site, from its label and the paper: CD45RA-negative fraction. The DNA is TGTGCCAGCAGTCTGACAGCCGCTAACTATGGCTACACCTTC. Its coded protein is CASSLTAANYGYTF.